A selection of T cell receptor beta chains follows, all from one sample in a study of long-term antiretroviral therapy in people with HIV. The table came from immunoSEQ multiplex PCR; TCRdb's copy has only in-frame clones and leaves some out. The data contain around 40,000 clones, 75% to 90% of them singletons. This sample comprised unsorted PBMCs, obtained just before starting antiretroviral therapy. The receptors come from a woman under 30 with HIV. Each CDR3 is given with its conserved first and last residue. Each record gives: V gene, J gene, D gene, CDR3 DNA, CDR3 protein. D genes are given only for firm matches.

>TRBV19|TRBJ2-1|-
TGTGCCAGCAACCCTGGGACGGCGAACAATGAGCAGTTCTTC
CASNPGTANNEQFF
>TRBV2|TRBJ2-7|TRBD2
TGTGCCAGCAGTGACTCCGGACTAGCGGGTAGATACGAGCAGTACTTC
CASSDSGLAGRYEQYF
>TRBV7-8|TRBJ2-1|-
TGTGCCAGCATCGCAAGGAATGAGCAGTTCTTC
CASIARNEQFF
>TRBV15|TRBJ2-1|-
TGTGCCACCGCAGGCGGGAACTCCTACAATGAGCAGTTCTTC
CATAGGNSYNEQFF
>TRBV27|TRBJ1-2|-
TGTGCCAGCAGTTCACCTTTACAGGGCCACTATGGCTACACCTTC
CASSSPLQGHYGYTF
>TRBV11-2|TRBJ2-1|-
TGTGCCAGCAGCTTAAAGATACGGGAGAGCTACAATGAGCAGTTCTTC
CASSLKIRESYNEQFF
>TRBV6-6|TRBJ1-5|-
TGTGCCAGCACGCAGGGCACAGGGTATAGCAATCAGCCCCAGCATTTT
CASTQGTGYSNQPQHF
>TRBV5-8|TRBJ2-7|TRBD1
TGTGCCAGCTTAACCCGGGACAGTTTCTACGAGCAGTACTTC
CASLTRDSFYEQYF
>TRBV2|TRBJ1-5|TRBD1
TGTGCCAGCAGTCCCGGGACAGGGGTCATTCAGCCCCAGCATTTT
CASSPGTGVIQPQHF
>TRBV5-1|TRBJ2-7|TRBD2
TGCGCCAGCAGCTTGGGACTAGCTGCCGAGCAGTACTTC
CASSLGLAAEQYF